This TCR beta chain came from a study of Ad26.COV2.S vaccination and SARS-CoV-2 variants listed by TCRdb under 2021. For the study in its entirety: The specificity and breadth of SARS-CoV-2-reactive T cell receptors after Ad26.COV2.S vaccination were assessed by TCRbeta repertoire sequencing. A total of approximately 32 samples were included in the TCR-sequenced set, comprising around 19 Ad26.COV2.S vaccine recipients, 5 placebo recipients and 8 SARS-CoV-2 convalescent individuals.

The immunoSEQ Assay was the method used to sequence TCRbeta CDR3 regions. After extraction, genomic DNA underwent amplification by bias-controlled multiplex PCR, followed by high-throughput sequencing. As for how the authors treated the data: To quantify the absolute abundance of each unique TCRbeta CDR3 region, sequences were collapsed and filtered. T cell fraction was estimated by normalizing TCRbeta template counts to usable DNA, which was measured by amplifying reference genes present in all nucleated cells. Repertoire TCRs were annotated as SARS-CoV-2-specific by exact matching of V gene, CDR3 amino acid sequence and J gene to a known reactive TCR set. The reference SARS-CoV-2 TCR set came from MIRA and was filtered for enrichment in COVID-19-positive ImmuneCODE repertoires, removing public or cross-reactive TCRs. Using the MIRA antigens, annotated TCRs were further analysed by specific ORF or by position within an ORF. Breadth was defined as the number of annotated unique rearrangements divided by the total number of unique productive rearrangements, and depth was defined as the summed frequency of the annotated unique rearrangements. Two-sided Wilcoxon rank-sum tests were applied when comparing TCR breadth between groups. Imported from immuneACCESS, the table was reduced by TCRdb to in-frame sequences with V and J called. These copies leave out some clones; in studies compared against another copy, an unresolved V gene accounts for under half, and the cause of the remainder is not known. D and trimming come from the DNA, and the V and J calls and clone size come from that table. This sample has around 350,000 clones in its table, and around 90% of those were observed once. The ten most abundant clones make up 3.9% of the sample.

What the research found in general, with its limitations: Ad26.COV2.S recipients had higher spike-specific TCR breadth than placebo recipients (P = 0.0014). Comparable non-spike TCR breadth was observed between vaccine and placebo recipients, consistent with only spike being contained in the vaccine. After vaccination, spike-specific CD8+ and CD4+ T cell responses were reported to show substantial breadth. According to the authors, total T cell responses may have been underestimated by the TCR breadth and depth analyses.

As regards this clone: Its specific antigen is unknown. No base quality information exists; no much larger clone differs at one position.

For this chain, trimming is 8 bases at the V end and 3 bases at the J end, and the number of junction bases without a gene match is 3. CDR3 length: 12 amino acids, cysteine to phenylalanine. Solely the CDR3 DNA is kept, with 36 bases framed from the first base. The time point label on this specimen signifies: individuals recovered from natural SARS-CoV-2 infection. The chain is assembled from TRBV12-3 or TRBV12-4 and TRBJ2-5; TRBD1 lines up with 7 middle nucleotides. Sequences were derived from peripheral blood, sampled after recovery from COVID-19. This TCR was sampled from a human donor who had recovered from COVID-19. The CDR3 loop reads CASAGTEETQYF. The nucleotides are TGTGCCAGCGCCGGGACAGAAGAGACCCAGTACTTC.